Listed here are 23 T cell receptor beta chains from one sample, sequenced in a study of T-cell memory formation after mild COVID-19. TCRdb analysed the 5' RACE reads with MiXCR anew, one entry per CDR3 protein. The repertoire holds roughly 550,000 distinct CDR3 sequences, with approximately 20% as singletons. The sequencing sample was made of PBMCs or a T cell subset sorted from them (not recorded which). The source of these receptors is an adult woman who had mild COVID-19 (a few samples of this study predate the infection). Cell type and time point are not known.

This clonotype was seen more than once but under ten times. The CDR3: CAWKTGEQYYGYTF. In DNA form, the CDR3 reads TGTGCCTGGAAGACAGGGGAACAGTACTATGGCTACACCTTC. The chain recombines TRBV30 with TRBJ1-2, with 8 bases matching TRBD1. This CDR3 is 14 amino acids long. The J segment lost 3 bases and the V segment lost 4 bases, leaving 7 bases of the junction unmatched. Germline CDR1 and CDR2: GTSNPN and SVGIG (reference sequence).

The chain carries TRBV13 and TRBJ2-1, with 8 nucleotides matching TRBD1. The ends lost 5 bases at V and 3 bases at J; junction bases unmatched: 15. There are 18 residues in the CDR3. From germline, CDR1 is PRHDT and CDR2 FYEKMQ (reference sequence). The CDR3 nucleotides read TGTGCCAGCAGCGCCTCTACTCAGGGGGCGCTTCGCTACAATGAGCAGTTCTTC. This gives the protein CASSASTQGALRYNEQFF. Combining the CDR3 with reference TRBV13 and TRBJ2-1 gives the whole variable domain AAGVIQSPRHLIKEKRETATLKCYPIPRHDTVYWYQQGPGQDPQFLISFYEKMQSDKGSIPDRFSAQQFSDYHSELNMSSLELGDSALYFCASSASTQGALRYNEQFFGPGTRLTVL.

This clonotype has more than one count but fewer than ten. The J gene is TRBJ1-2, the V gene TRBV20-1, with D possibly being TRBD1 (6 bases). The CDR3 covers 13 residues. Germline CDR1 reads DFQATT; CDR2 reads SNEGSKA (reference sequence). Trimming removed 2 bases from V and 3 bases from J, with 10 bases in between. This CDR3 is CSARRQEDYGYTF. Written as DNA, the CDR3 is TGCAGTGCTAGACGACAGGAGGACTATGGCTACACCTTC.

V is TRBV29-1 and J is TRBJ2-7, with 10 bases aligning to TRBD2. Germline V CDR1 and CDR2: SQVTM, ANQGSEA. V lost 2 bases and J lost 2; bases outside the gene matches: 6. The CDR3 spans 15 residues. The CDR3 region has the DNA TGCAGCGTTGAACTACTAGCGGGGCCCCCCTACGAGCAGTACTTC. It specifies CSVELLAGPPYEQYF.

CDR3 loop: CASSLSQGGSYEQYF. The DNA for the CDR3 is TGCGCCAGCAGCTTGAGTCAGGGAGGCTCCTACGAGCAGTACTTC. V usage is TRBV5-1 and J usage is TRBJ2-7, with a weak D call TRBD2 (6 bases). Trimming removed 1 base at V and 0 bases at J, with 11 bases between. This CDR3 has 15 amino acids. Looked up from germline, CDR1 is SGHRS and CDR2 is YFSETQ.

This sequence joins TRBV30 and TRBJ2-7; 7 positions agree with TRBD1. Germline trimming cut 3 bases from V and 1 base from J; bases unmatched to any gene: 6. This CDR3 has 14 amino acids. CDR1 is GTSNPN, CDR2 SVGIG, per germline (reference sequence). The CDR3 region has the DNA TGTGCCTGGAGGGACAGGCAAGTATCCTACGAGCAGTACTTC. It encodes CAWRDRQVSYEQYF. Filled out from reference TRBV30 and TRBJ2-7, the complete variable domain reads SQTIHQWPATLVQPVGSPLSLECTVEGTSNPNLYWYRQAAGRGLQLLFYSVGIGQISSEVPQNLSASRPQDRQFILSSKKLLLSDSGFYLCAWRDRQVSYEQYFGPGTRLTVT.

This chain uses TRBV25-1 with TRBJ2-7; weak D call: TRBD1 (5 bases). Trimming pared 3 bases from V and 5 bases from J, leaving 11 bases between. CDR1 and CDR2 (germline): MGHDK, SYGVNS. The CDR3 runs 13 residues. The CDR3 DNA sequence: TGTGCCAGCAGTGACAGGGTTTTCGACGAGCAGTACTTC. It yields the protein CASSDRVFDEQYF.

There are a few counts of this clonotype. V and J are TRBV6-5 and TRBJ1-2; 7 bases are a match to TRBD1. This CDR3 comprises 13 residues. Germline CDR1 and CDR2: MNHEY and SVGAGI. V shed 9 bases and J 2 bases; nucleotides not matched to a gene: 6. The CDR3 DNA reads TGTGCCAGTACAGACAGGGAAAACTATGGCTACACCTTC. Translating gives CASTDRENYGYTF.

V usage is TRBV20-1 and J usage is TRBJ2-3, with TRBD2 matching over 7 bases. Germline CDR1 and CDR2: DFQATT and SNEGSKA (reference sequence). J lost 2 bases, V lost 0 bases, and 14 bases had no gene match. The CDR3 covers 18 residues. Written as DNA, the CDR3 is TGCAGTGCTAGAGATGCGAGGAGAGGCGGGAGTATCACAGATACGCAGTATTTT. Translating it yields CSARDARRGGSITDTQYF.

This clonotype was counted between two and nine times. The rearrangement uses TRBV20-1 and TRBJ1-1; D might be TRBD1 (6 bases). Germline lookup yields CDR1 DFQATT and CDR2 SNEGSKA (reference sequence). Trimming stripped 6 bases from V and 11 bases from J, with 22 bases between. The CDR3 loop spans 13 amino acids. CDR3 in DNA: TGCAGTGCCATCCAACCAGGGGCCGTCGGGGCTTTCTTT. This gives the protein CSAIQPGAVGAFF.

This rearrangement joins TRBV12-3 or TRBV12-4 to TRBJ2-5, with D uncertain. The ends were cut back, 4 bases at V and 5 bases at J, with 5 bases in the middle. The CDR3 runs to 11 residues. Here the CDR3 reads CASSYYETQYF. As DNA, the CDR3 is TGTGCCAGCAGTTACTATGAGACCCAGTACTTC.

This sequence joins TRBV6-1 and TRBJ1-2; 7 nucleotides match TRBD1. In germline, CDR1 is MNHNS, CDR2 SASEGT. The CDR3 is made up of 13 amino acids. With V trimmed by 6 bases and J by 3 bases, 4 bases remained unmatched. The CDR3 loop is CASRLTGYYGYTF. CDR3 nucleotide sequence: TGTGCCAGCAGGTTGACAGGGTACTATGGCTACACCTTC.

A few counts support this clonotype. This CDR3 is CASSQRGGPRSFNYGYTF. Here the CDR3 DNA reads TGTGCCAGCAGCCAACGGGGAGGCCCAAGGAGTTTTAACTATGGCTACACCTTC. J is TRBJ1-2 and V is TRBV7-9; unclear D gene. Trimming shortened V by 5 bases and J by 1 base, and 23 bases separated the two germline ends. The CDR3 runs to 18 residues. CDR1 and CDR2 from the germline V gene are SEHNR and FQNEAQ (reference sequence).

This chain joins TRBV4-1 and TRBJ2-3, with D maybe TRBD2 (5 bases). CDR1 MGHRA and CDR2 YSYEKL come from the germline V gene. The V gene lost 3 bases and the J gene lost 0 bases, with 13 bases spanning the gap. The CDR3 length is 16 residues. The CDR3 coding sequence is TGCGCCAGCAGCCATAACCTAGCCGATAGCACAGATACGCAGTATTTT. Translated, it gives CASSHNLADSTDTQYF.

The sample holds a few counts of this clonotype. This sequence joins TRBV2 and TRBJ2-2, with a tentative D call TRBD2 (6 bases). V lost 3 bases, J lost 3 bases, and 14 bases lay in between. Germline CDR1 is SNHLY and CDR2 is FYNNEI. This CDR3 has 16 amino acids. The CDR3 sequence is CASSDTRGAYTGELFF. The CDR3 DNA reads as TGTGCCAGCAGTGATACCCGCGGGGCTTACACCGGGGAGCTGTTTTTT.

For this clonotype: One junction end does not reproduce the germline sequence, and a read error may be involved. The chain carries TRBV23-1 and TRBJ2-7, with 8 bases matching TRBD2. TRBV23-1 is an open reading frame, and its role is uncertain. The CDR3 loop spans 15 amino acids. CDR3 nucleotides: TGCGCCAGAAGTCTCCCTCGGGGGGGTCGGTACGAGCAGTACTTC. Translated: CARSLPRGGRYEQYF.

The CDR3 region has the DNA TGCAGCGTTGAAAGACTTGTTACCAATGAGCAGTTCTTC. Translation gives CSVERLVTNEQFF. The gene calls are TRBV29-1 and TRBJ2-1, with D hard to call. CDR3 length equals 13 residues. With 2 bases removed from V and 6 bases from J, the gap between germline ends came to 11 bases. The germline V gene encodes CDR1 SQVTM and CDR2 ANQGSEA.

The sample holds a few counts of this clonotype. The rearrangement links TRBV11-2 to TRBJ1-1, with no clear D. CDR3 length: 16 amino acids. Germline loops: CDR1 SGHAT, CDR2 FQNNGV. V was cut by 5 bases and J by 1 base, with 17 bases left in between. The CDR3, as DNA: TGTGCCAGCAGCCGCTCACTAGGAGGGAAGAACACTGAAGCTTTCTTT. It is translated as CASSRSLGGKNTEAFF.

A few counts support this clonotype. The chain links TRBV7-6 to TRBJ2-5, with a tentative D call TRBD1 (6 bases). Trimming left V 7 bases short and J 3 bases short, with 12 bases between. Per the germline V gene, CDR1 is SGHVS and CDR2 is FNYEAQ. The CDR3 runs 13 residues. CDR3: CASIPRGEETQYF. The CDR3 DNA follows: TGTGCCAGCATCCCCAGGGGCGAAGAGACCCAGTACTTC. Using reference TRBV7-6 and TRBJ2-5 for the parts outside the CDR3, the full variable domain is GAGVSQSPRYKVTKRGQDVALRCDPISGHVSLYWYRQALGQGPEFLTYFNYEAQQDKSGLPNDRFSAERPEGSISTLTIQRTEQRDSAMYRCASIPRGEETQYFGPGTRLLVL.

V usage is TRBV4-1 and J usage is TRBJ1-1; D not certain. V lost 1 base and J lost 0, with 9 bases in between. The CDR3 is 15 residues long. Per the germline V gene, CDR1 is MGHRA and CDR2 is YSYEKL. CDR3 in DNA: TGCGCCAGCAGCCAAGCCGAGCAGATGAACACTGAAGCTTTCTTT. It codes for CASSQAEQMNTEAFF.

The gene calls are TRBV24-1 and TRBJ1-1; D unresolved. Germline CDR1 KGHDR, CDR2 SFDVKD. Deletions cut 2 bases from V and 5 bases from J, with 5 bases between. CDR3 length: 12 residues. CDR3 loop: CATSDSTTEAFF. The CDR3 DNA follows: TGTGCCACCAGTGATTCGACTACTGAAGCTTTCTTT.

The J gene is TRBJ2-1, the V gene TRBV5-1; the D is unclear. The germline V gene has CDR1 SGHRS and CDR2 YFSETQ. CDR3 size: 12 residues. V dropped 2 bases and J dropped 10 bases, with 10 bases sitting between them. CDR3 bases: TGCGCCAGCAGCTTAGGACCCCCCGAGCAGTTCTTC. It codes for CASSLGPPEQFF.

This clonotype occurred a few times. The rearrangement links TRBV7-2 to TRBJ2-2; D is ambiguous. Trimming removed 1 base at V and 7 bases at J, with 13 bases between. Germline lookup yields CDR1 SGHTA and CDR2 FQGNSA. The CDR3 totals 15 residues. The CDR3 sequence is CASSLVPPGYGELFF. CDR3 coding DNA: TGTGCCAGCAGCTTAGTCCCCCCGGGCTACGGGGAGCTGTTTTTT.